This T cell receptor beta chain was documented in a study of blood T cells in healthy people across ages. The second PCR ran about 6 to 11 cycles with a sample-barcoded 5' primer and J-beta primers. In TCRdb, the 5' RACE reads were re-called with MiXCR into one record per CDR3 protein. The top ten hold more than 20% of the sample, which has about 730,000 distinct CDR3 sequences, 35% to 45% seen once. Study-level findings and limits: PBMC samples, being unsorted, prevented any conclusive comparison of naive and antigen-experienced cells. There were more naive CD4+ cells and higher diversity in long-lived donors than in aged donors.

The CDR3 covers 15 residues. CDR1 and CDR2 (germline): LGHDT, YNNKEL (reference sequence). With 0 bases clipped from V and 6 bases from J, the junction kept 5 bases outside the gene matches. Ranging in age from roughly 6 to 90, the donors were healthy Caucasian individuals from Russia. This clonotype appeared a few times. Its antigen is as yet unknown. This clonotype originated in a woman aged 55-69 years in good health. Sequencing used blood. This sequence joins TRBV3-1 and TRBJ1-5, with 7 bases that match TRBD1. This CDR3 is CASSQDNRGGQPQHF. The DNA of the CDR3 is TGTGCCAGCAGCCAAGATAACAGGGGAGGTCAGCCCCAGCATTTT.